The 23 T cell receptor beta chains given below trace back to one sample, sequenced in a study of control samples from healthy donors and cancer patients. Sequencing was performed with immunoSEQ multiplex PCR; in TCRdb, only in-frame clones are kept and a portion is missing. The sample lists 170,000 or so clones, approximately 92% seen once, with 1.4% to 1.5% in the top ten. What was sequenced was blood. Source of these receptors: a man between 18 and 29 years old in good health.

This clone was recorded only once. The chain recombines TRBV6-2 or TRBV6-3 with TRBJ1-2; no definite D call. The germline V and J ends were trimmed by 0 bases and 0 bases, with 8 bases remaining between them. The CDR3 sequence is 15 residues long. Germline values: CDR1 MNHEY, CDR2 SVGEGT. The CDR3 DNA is TGTGCCAGCAGTTACTCTCTCGGGACTAACTATGGCTACACCTTC. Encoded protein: CASSYSLGTNYGYTF.

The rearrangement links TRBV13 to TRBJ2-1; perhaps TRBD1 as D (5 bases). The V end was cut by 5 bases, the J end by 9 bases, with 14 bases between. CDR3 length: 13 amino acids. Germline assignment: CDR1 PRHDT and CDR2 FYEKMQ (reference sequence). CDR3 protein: CASSAVQGVEQFF. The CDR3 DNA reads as TGTGCCAGCAGCGCCGTACAAGGGGTTGAGCAGTTCTTC. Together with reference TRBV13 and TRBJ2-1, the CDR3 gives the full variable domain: AAGVIQSPRHLIKEKRETATLKCYPIPRHDTVYWYQQGPGQDPQFLISFYEKMQSDKGSIPDRFSAQQFSDYHSELNMSSLELGDSALYFCASSAVQGVEQFFGPGTRLTVL.

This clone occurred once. CDR3 DNA: TGTGCCAGCAGCTTCAGGGGGCGCGCCATGAACACTGAAGCTTTCTTT. It translates to CASSFRGRAMNTEAFF. The gene calls are TRBV5-5 and TRBJ1-1, with 8 bases that match TRBD1. The CDR3 sequence is 16 residues long. Germline lookup yields CDR1 SGHKS and CDR2 YYEKEE (reference sequence). V lost 2 bases and J lost 0; bases outside the gene matches: 6.

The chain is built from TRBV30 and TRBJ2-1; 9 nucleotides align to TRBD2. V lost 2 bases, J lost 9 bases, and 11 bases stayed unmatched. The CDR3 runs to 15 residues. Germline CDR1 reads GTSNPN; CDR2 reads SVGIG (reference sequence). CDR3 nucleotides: TGTGCCTGGAGTCCCAAGTGGCTAGCGGGGCCTGAGCAGTTCTTC. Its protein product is CAWSPKWLAGPEQFF.

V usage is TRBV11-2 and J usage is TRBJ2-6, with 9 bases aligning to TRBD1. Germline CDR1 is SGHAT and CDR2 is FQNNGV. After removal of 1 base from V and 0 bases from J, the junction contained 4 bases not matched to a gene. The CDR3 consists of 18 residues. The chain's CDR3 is CASSLVGTGHSGANVLTF. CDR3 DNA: TGTGCCAGCAGCTTAGTAGGGACAGGGCACTCTGGGGCCAACGTCCTGACTTTC.

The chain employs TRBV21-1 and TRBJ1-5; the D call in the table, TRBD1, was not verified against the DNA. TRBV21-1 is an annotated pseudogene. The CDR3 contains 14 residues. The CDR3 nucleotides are TGTGCCAGCAGCAAAATTGGCCGCAATCAGCCCCAGCATTTT. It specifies CASSKIGRNQPQHF.

This CDR3 is CASSQALSGWGTDTQYF. The CDR3 nucleotides read TGTGCCAGCAGCCAAGCTTTGAGCGGGTGGGGCACAGATACGCAGTATTTT. V usage is TRBV3-1 (or the pseudogene TRBV3-2) and J usage is TRBJ2-3, with D possibly matching TRBD2 (6 bases). Trimming pared 1 base from V and 1 base from J, leaving 15 bases between. The CDR3 runs 17 residues. Looked up from germline, CDR1 is LGHDT and CDR2 is YNNKEL (reference sequence).

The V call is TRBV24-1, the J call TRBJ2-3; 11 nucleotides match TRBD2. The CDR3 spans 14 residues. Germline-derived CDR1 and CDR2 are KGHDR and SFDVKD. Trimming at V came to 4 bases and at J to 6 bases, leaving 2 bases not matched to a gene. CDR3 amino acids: CATSDRTSGDTQYF. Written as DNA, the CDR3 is TGTGCCACCAGTGACCGGACTAGCGGGGATACGCAGTATTTT.

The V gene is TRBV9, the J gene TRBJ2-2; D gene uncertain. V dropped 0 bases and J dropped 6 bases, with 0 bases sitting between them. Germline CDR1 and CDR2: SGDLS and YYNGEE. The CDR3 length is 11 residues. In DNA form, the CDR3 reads TGTGCCAGCAGCGTAGCCGGGGAGCTGTTTTTT. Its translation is CASSVAGELFF.

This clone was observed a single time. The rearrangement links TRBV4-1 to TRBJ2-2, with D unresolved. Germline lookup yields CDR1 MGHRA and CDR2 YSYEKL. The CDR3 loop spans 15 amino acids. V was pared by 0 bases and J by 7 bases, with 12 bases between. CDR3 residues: CASSQEGMGNGELFF. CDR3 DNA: TGCGCCAGCAGCCAAGAGGGGATGGGGAACGGGGAGCTGTTTTTT.

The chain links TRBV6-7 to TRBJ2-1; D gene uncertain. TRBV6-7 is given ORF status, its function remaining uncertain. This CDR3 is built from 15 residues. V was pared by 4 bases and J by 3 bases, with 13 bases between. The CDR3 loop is CASSSRKVIYNEQFF. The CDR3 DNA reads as TGTGCCAGCAGTTCCAGGAAGGTAATCTACAATGAGCAGTTCTTC.

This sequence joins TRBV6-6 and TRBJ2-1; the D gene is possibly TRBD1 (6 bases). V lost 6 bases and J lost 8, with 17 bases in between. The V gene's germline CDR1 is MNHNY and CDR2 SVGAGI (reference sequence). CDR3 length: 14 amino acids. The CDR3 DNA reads TGTGCCAGCAGGCAAAAATCACAGGGTCATGAGCAGTTCTTC. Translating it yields CASRQKSQGHEQFF.

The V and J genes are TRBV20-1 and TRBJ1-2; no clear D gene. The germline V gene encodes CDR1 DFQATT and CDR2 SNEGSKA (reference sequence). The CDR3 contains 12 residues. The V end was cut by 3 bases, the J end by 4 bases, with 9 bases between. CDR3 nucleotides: TGCAGTGCTAGTACGATACCCTATGGCTACACCTTC. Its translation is CSASTIPYGYTF.

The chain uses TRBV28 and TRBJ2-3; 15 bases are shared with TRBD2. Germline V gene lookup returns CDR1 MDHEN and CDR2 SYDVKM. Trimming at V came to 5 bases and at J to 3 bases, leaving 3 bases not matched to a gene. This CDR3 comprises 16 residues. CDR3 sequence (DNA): TGTGCCAGCAGTCGGACTAGCGGGGGGGCTACAGATACGCAGTATTTT. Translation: CASSRTSGGATDTQYF.

The CDR3 DNA sequence: TGTGCCAGCAGCCAAGAGCGGGTTCCCTCCTACGAGCAGTACTTC. This codes for CASSQERVPSYEQYF. The chain joins TRBV4-2 to TRBJ2-7; D is possibly TRBD2 (5 bases). The V gene lost 0 bases and the J gene lost 0 bases, with 9 bases spanning the gap. CDR1 is LGHNA and CDR2 is YNFKEQ in the germline V gene. The CDR3 contains 15 residues.

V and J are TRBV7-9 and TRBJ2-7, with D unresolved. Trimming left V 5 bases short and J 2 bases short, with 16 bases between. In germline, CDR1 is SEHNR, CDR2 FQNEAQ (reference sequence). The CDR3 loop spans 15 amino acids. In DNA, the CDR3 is TGTGCCAGCAGCGGGTTGTCGACCCTAACCTACGAGCAGTACTTC. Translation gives CASSGLSTLTYEQYF.

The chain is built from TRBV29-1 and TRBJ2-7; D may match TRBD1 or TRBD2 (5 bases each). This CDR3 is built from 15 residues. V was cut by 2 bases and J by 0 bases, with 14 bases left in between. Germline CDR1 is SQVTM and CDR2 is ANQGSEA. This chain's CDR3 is CSVESVRENSYEQYF. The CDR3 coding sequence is TGCAGCGTTGAATCCGTCAGGGAGAACTCCTACGAGCAGTACTTC.

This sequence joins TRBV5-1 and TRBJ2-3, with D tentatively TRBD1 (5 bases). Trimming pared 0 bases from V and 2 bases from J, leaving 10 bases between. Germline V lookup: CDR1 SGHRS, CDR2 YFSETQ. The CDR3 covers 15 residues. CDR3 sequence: CASSLAKDITDTQYF. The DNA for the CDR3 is TGCGCCAGCAGCTTGGCCAAGGACATCACAGATACGCAGTATTTT.

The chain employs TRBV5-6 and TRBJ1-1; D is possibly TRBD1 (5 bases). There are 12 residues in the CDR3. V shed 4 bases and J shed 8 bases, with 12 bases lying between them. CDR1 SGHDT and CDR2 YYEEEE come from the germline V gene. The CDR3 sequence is CASSVEGREAFF. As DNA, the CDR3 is TGTGCCAGCAGCGTGGAGGGGAGAGAAGCTTTCTTT.

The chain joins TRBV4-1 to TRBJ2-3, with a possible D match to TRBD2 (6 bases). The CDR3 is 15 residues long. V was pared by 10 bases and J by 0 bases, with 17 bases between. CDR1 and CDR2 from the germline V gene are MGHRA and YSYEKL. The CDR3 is CATKRALPSTDTQYF. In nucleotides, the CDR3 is TGCGCCACAAAGCGGGCTCTCCCTAGCACAGATACGCAGTATTTT.

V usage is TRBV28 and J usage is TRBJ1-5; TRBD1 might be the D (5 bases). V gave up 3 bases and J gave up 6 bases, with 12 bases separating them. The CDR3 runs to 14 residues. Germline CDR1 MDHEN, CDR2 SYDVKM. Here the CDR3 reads CASSLVQGGQPQHF. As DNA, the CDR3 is TGTGCCAGCAGTTTGGTTCAGGGTGGTCAGCCCCAGCATTTT. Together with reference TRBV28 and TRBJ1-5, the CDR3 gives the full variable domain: DVKVTQSSRYLVKRTGEKVFLECVQDMDHENMFWYRQDPGLGLRLIYFSYDVKMKEKGDIPEGYSVSREKKERFSLILESASTNQTSMYLCASSLVQGGQPQHFGDGTRLSIL.

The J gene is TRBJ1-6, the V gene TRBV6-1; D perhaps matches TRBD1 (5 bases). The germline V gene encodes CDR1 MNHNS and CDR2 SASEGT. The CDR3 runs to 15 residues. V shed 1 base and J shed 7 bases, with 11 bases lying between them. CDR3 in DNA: TGTGCCAGCAGTGAAGTAGCAGGGAGCAATTCACCCCTCCACTTT. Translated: CASSEVAGSNSPLHF.

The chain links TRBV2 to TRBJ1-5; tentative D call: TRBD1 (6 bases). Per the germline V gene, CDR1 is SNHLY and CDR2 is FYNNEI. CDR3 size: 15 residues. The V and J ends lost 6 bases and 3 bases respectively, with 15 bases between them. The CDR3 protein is CASRRTEFNNQPQHF. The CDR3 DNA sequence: TGTGCCAGCAGGAGGACAGAGTTTAACAATCAGCCCCAGCATTTT.